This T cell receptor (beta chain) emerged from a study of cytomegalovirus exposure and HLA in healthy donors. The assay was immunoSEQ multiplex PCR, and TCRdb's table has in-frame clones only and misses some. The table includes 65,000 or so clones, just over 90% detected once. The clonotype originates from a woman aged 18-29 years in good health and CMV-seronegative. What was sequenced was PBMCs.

CDR3 nucleotide sequence: TGTGCCAGCAGTTACTCCCAGGGGTACGAGCAGTACTTC. Its protein product is CASSYSQGYEQYF. The genes are TRBV6-5 and TRBJ2-7; D possibly corresponds to TRBD1 (6 bases). Trimming removed 0 bases at V and 4 bases at J, with 7 bases between. Looked up from germline, CDR1 is MNHEY and CDR2 is SVGAGI. The CDR3 totals 13 residues.